This TCR beta chain was captured in a study of beta chain features in type 1 diabetes. This clone was recorded a few times. Its antigen is not known. Trimming removed 3 bases from V and 4 bases from J, with 13 bases in between. Germline V gene lookup returns CDR1 SGDLS and CDR2 YYNGEE. The CDR3 is made up of 15 amino acids. The authors reverse transcribed all of the isolated RNA, so sequencing captured expressed TCRB transcripts. The method was immunoSEQ multiplex PCR; TCRdb's version includes in-frame clones alone and lacks a portion of them. The data contain approximately 250,000 clones, around 16% of them singletons. General study results and limits: Patients' naive, central memory and regulatory TCRB repertoires appeared more alike than those of healthy donors. Among all four CD4+ subsets, Type 1 diabetes patients had TCRB CDR3s that were moderately but significantly shorter. Lower insertion and higher deletion counts appeared at VDJ junctions in type 1 diabetes patients.

The rearrangement joins TRBV9 to TRBJ2-2; unclear D gene. Sequencing used naive CD4+ T cells from blood. The TCR comes from a man aged 25-45 years with type 1 diabetes. CDR3 bases: TGTGCCAGCAGCGCCAACCCGGGCGGCACCGGGGAGCTGTTTTTT. Translating gives CASSANPGGTGELFF.